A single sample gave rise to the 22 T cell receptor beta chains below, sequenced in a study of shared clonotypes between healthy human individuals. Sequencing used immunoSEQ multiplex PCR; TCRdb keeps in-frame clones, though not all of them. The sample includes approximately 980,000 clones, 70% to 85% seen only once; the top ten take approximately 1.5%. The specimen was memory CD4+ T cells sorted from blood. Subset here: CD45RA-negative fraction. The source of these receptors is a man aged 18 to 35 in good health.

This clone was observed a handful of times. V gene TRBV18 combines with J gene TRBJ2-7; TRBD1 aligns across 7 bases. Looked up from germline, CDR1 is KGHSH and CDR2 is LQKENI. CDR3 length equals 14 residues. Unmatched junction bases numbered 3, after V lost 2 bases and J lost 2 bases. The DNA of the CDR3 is TGTGCCAGCTCACCAGAGACAGGGACCTACGAGCAGTACTTC. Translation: CASSPETGTYEQYF.

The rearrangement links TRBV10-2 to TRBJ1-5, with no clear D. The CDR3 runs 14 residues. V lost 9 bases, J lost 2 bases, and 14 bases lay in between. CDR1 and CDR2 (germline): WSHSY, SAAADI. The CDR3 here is CASAHDGGNQPQHF. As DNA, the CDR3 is TGCGCCAGTGCCCATGACGGGGGCAATCAGCCCCAGCATTTT.

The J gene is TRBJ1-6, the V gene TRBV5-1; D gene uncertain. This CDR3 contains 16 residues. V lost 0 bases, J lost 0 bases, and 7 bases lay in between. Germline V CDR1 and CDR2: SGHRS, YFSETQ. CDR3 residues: CASSLGEGSYNSPLHF. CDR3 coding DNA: TGCGCCAGCAGCTTGGGTGAGGGCTCCTATAATTCACCCCTCCACTTT. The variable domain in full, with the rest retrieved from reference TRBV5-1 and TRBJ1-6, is KAGVTQTPRYLIKTRGQQVTLSCSPISGHRSVSWYQQTPGQGLQFLFEYFSETQRNKGNFPGRFSGRQFSNSRSEMNVSTLELGDSALYLCASSLGEGSYNSPLHFGNGTRLTVT.

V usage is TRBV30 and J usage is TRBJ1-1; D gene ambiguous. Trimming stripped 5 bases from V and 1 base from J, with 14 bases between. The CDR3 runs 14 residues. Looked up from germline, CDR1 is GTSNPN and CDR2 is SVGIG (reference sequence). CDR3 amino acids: CAWGLVVTNTEAFF. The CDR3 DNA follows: TGTGCCTGGGGCCTGGTCGTCACGAACACTGAAGCTTTCTTT.

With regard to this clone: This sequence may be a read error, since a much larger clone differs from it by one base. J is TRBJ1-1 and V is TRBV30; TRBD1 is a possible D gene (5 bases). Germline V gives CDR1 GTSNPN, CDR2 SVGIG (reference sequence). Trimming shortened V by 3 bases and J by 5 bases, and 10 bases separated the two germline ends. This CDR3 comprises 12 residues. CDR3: CAWRAGRTEAFF. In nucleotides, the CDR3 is TGTGCCTGGAGGGCAGGGAGAACTGAAGCTTTCTTT. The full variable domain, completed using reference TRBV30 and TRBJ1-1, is SQTIHQWPATLVQPVGSPLSLECTVEGTSNPNLYWYRQAAGRGLQLLFYSVGIGQISSEVPQNLSASRPQDRQFILSSKKLLLSDSGFYLCAWRAGRTEAFFGQGTRLTVV.

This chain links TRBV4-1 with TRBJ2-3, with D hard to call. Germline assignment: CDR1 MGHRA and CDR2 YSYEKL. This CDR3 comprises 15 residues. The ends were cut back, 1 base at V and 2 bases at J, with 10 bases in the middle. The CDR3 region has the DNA TGCGCCAGCAGCCAAGGCCTAGTACCCACAGATACGCAGTATTTT. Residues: CASSQGLVPTDTQYF.

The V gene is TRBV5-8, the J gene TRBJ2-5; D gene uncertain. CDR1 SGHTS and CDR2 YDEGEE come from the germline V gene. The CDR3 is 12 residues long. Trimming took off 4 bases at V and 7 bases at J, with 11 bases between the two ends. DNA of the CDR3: TGTGCCAGCAGCGAAGAAAAGGGGACCCAGTACTTC. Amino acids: CASSEEKGTQYF.

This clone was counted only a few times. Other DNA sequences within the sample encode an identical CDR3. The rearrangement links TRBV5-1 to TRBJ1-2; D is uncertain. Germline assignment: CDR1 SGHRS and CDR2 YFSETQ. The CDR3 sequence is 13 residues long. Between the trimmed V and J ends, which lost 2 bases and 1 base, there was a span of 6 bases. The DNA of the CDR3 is TGCGCCAGCAGCTTAGAGGGTAACTATGGCTACACCTTC. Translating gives CASSLEGNYGYTF.

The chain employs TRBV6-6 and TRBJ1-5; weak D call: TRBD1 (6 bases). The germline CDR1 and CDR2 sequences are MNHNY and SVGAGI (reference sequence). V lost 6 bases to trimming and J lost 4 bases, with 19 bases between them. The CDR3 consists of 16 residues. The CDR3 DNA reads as TGTGCCAGCAGCCCATTCCTGACAGGCGGAAATCAGCCCCAGCATTTT. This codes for CASSPFLTGGNQPQHF.

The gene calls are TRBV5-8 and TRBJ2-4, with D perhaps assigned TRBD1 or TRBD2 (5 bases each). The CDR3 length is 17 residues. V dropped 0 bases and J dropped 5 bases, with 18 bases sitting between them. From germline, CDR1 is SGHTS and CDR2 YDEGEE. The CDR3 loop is CASSLGGADRTENIQYF. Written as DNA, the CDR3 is TGTGCCAGCAGCTTGGGAGGGGCTGACAGAACAGAAAACATTCAGTACTTC.

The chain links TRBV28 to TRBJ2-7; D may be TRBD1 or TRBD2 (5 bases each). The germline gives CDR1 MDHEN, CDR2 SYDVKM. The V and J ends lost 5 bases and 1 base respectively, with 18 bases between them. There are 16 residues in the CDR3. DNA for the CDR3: TGTGCCAGCAGTAGTTTAGGGACGTCGACATCCTACGAGCAGTACTTC. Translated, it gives CASSSLGTSTSYEQYF. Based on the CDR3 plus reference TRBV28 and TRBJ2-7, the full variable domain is DVKVTQSSRYLVKRTGEKVFLECVQDMDHENMFWYRQDPGLGLRLIYFSYDVKMKEKGDIPEGYSVSREKKERFSLILESASTNQTSMYLCASSSLGTSTSYEQYFGPGTRLTVT.

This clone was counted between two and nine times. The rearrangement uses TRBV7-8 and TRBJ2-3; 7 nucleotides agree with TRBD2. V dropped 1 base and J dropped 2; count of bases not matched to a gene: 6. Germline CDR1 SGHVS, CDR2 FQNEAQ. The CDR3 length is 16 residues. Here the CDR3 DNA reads TGTGCCAGCAGCTTAGTAGTGGGAGGGAACACAGATACGCAGTATTTT. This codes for CASSLVVGGNTDTQYF. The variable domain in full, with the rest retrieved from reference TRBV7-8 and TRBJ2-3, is GAGVSQSPRYKVAKRGQDVALRCDPISGHVSLFWYQQALGQGPEFLTYFQNEAQLDKSGLPSDRFFAERPEGSVSTLKIQRTQQEDSAVYLCASSLVVGGNTDTQYFGPGTRLTVL.

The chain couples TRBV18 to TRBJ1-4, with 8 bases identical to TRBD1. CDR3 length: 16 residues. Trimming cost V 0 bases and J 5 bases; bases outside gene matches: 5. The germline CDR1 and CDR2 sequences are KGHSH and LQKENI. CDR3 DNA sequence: TGTGCCAGCTCACCACCAAGGACAGGGAGGAATGAAAAACTGTTTTTT. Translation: CASSPPRTGRNEKLFF.

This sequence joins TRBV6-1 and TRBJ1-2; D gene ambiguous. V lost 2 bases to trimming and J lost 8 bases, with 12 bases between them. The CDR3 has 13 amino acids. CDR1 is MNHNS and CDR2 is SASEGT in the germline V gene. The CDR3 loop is CASSELGPGGYTF. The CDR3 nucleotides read TGTGCCAGCAGTGAACTAGGGCCCGGGGGCTACACCTTC.

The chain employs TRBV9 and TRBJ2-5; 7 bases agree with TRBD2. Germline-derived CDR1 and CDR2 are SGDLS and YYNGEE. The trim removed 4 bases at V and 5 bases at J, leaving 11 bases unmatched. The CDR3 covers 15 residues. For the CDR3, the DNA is TGTGCCAGCAGCCTGAGGAGCGGGGCGGGGGAGACCCAGTACTTC. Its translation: CASSLRSGAGETQYF.

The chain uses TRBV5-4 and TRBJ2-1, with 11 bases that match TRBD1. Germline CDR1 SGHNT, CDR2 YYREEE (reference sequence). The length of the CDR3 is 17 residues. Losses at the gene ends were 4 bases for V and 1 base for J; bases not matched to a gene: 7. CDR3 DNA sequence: TGTGCCAGCAGCCGGGGGACAGGGGGACCGTCCTACAATGAGCAGTTCTTC. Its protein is CASSRGTGGPSYNEQFF.

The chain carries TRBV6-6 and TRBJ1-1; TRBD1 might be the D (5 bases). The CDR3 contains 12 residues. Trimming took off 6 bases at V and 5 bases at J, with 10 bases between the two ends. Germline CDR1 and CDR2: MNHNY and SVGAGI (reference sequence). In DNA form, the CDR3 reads TGTGCCAGCAGGCTGGGGGATACTGAAGCTTTCTTT. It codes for CASRLGDTEAFF.

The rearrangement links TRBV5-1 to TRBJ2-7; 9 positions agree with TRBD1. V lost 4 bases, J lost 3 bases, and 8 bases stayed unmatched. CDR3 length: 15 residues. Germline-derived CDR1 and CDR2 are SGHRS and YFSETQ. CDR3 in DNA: TGCGCCAGCAGCCGGGGGACAGGGTCCCTCTACGAGCAGTACTTC. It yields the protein CASSRGTGSLYEQYF.

The CDR3 loop reads CASSTLAGGGETQYF. The CDR3 DNA reads as TGTGCCAGCAGTACCCTAGCGGGAGGGGGAGAGACCCAGTACTTC. The rearrangement uses TRBV6-1 and TRBJ2-5; the match to TRBD2 covers 12 bases. This CDR3 has 15 residues. CDR1 and CDR2 from the germline V gene are MNHNS and SASEGT. The J segment lost 4 bases and the V segment lost 5 bases, leaving 5 bases of the junction unmatched.

The CDR3 sequence is CASSWDRESYEQYF. The CDR3, as DNA: TGTGCCAGCAGCTGGGACCGGGAGTCCTACGAGCAGTACTTC. The chain employs TRBV11-2 and TRBJ2-7; D may be TRBD2 (6 bases). V shed 4 bases and J shed 1 base, with 11 bases lying between them. CDR3 length equals 14 residues. Germline-derived CDR1 and CDR2 are SGHAT and FQNNGV.

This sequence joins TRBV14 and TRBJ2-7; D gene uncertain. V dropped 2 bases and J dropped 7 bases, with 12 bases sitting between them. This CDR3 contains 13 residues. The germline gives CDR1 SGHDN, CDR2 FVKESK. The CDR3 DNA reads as TGTGCCAGCAGCCAAAACCCGGTTGGAGAGCAGTACTTC. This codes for CASSQNPVGEQYF. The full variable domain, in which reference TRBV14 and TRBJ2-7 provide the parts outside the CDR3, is EAGVTQFPSHSVIEKGQTVTLRCDPISGHDNLYWYRRVMGKEIKFLLHFVKESKQDESGMPNNRFLAERTGGTYSTLKVQPAELEDSGVYFCASSQNPVGEQYFGPGTRLTVT.

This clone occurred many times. The CDR3 reads CAISGSDTQYF. DNA for the CDR3: TGTGCCATCAGTGGGTCTGATACGCAGTATTTT. The gene calls are TRBV10-3 and TRBJ2-3; D call uncertain. In germline, CDR1 is ENHRY, CDR2 SYGVKD. The CDR3 has 11 residues. V lost 4 bases and J 6 bases, leaving 5 bases between the germline ends.